This entry is about one TCR beta chain. Its antigen specificity is not known. It has no much larger one-base neighbor in the sample; base qualities were not kept. These data are taken from a study of T cell responses to AZD1222 COVID-19 vaccine (dated by TCRdb to about 2021). In terms of the full investigation: A total of 230 to 250 trial participants underwent TCR sequencing, of whom 200 to 220 had received two doses of AZD1222 and around 26 had received two doses of the MenACWY control vaccine. Trial participants were enrolled by age into subgroups of 18-55, 56-69 and 70-plus years, and roughly 150, 30 and 60 TCR-sequenced participants, respectively, were included in these subgroups. Here is what the overall study found, with its caveats: In the small 56-69-year group, the increase in depth fell short of significance, most likely because of low power. Participants were mostly white British and included more females than males, and it was suggested by the authors that clonal diversity may have been underestimated. Conclusions about previously exposed vaccinees were limited because only five to seven AZD1222 recipients were SARS-CoV-2 seropositive at baseline. Because no day 14 peak-response samples were available, the repertoires could be characterized only after the peak T cell response. A significant rise in spike-specific TCR breadth and depth was observed after two AZD1222 doses relative to day 0 and relative to MenACWY recipients. Nearly half of unique spike-specific TCRs reportedly recognized epitopes outside regions mutated in the B.1.351 and B.1.1.7 variants. The vaccine-associated CD4 TCRs covered the entire spike protein, and the dominant responses fell in regions 160-218 and 743-854.

The CDR3 regions of human TCRbeta chains were subjected to immunosequencing. On the study's bioinformatics: Repertoire TCRs were matched against a reference library of SARS-CoV-2-specific TCRs generated with the MIRA antigen-specificity platform. Breadth was defined as the fraction of unique TCRs that were SARS-CoV-2-associated. Depth was defined as the fraction of total T cells that were SARS-CoV-2-associated. Using the MIRA data, each spike-specific TCR was mapped to the spike region that the TCR reacts to and placed in a CD4 or CD8 class. Log10-transformed breadth and depth values were compared by one-way ANOVA with Sidak's multiple comparisons tests. The source is immuneACCESS, and TCRdb retained only in-frame sequences with V and J called. Part of the clones is not carried over; for the studies checked, unresolved V genes explain less than half of this, and the remainder is unexplained. V and J calls and clone size are those listed in that table; D and trimming were worked out from the DNA. The sample includes 120,000 or so clones, with 88% observed a single time. The ten largest clonotypes hold roughly a sixth of the sample.

Based on the germline V gene (reference sequence), the CDR1 and CDR2 sequences are MNHNY and SVGAGI. V and J are trimmed by 7 bases and 4 bases, and the gene matches miss 10 bases of the junction. Inclusive of the bounding cysteine and phenylalanine, the CDR3 is 15 residues long. The CDR3 DNA has 45 bases and is translated from base 1. What this sample's time point label stands for: baseline before first vaccination. Reading the label with the study, this specimen's treatment or condition is: meningococcal conjugate vaccine given as trial control. Vaccinee samples came from UK trials COV001 and COV002, including a single-blind randomized controlled phase 2/3 trial of AZD1222 (ChAdOx1 nCoV-19) in healthy adults. Trial participant PBMC samples were collected at day 0 and day 28 after the second dose for TCRbeta chain sequencing.

This TCR was sampled from an adult in good health. The sample here was peripheral blood, taken on day 0 of MenACWY control vaccination. The receptor chain draws on TRBV6-6 and TRBJ1-2, with 9 central nucleotides matching TRBD1. The nucleotide sequence reads TGTGCCAGCATCTCGGACAGGGGACTTGCCTATGGCTACACCTTC. It encodes CASISDRGLAYGYTF.